A single sample gave rise to the 9 T cell receptor beta chains below, sequenced in a study of blood T cells in healthy people across ages. Together with a sample-barcoded 5' primer, a J-beta primer mix was included in a second PCR lasting 7 to 11 cycles. TCRdb itself ran the 5' RACE reads through MiXCR, one entry per CDR3 protein. This table holds 720,000 or so distinct CDR3 sequences, approximately 40% found once. The sample comprised blood. These receptors came from a man older than 75 in good health.

This chain joins TRBV4-1 and TRBJ2-1, with D possibly called TRBD1 or TRBD2 (5 bases each). The CDR3 sequence is 16 residues long. The V gene's germline CDR1 is MGHRA and CDR2 YSYEKL. Trimming stripped 0 bases from V and 4 bases from J, with 13 bases between. CDR3 nucleotides: TGCGCCAGCAGCCAAGATGGAACTAGGGGATACAATGAGCAGTTCTTC. Protein product: CASSQDGTRGYNEQFF.

This clonotype has a handful of counts. The V and J genes are TRBV24-1 and TRBJ2-5; a possible D gene is TRBD2 (5 bases). Trimming took off 8 bases at V and 3 bases at J, with 9 bases between the two ends. Per germline, CDR1 KGHDR and CDR2 SFDVKD. This CDR3 is 12 amino acids long. The CDR3 region is CATNEGEETQYF. As DNA, the CDR3 is TGTGCCACCAACGAGGGAGAAGAGACCCAGTACTTC.

V and J are TRBV10-3 and TRBJ2-5; no clear D gene. The J call may be wrong; the DNA end is better matched by TRBJ2-7. CDR1 is ENHRY and CDR2 is SYGVKD in the germline V gene. CDR3 length equals 14 residues. This CDR3 is CAIGQTDLMDEQYF. The CDR3 DNA reads as TGTGCCATCGGGCAAACAGATTTAATGGACGAGCAGTACTTC.

This clonotype was seen more than once but under ten times. The chain combines TRBV6-2 or TRBV6-3 with TRBJ2-1; D gene uncertain. Matching the DNA end better, TRBJ2-7 makes the J call doubtful. This CDR3 has 11 residues. Germline V gene sequence: CDR1 MNHEY, CDR2 SVGEGT. The CDR3 sequence: CASTTYNEQYF. CDR3 DNA sequence: TGTGCCAGCACTACATACAATGAGCAGTACTTC.

There are a few counts of this clonotype. The chain couples TRBV3-1 to TRBJ2-2; tentatively, D is TRBD2 (5 bases). Trimming left V 2 bases short and J 3 bases short, with 13 bases between. Germline V CDR1 and CDR2: LGHDT, YNNKEL (reference sequence). The CDR3 is 16 residues long. For the CDR3, the DNA is TGTGCCAGCAGCCAATTTTTAGGCGGGTACACCGGGGAGCTGTTTTTT. Encoded protein: CASSQFLGGYTGELFF. Full variable domain (outside the CDR3, taken from reference TRBV3-1 and TRBJ2-2): DTAVSQTPKYLVTQMGNDKSIKCEQNLGHDTMYWYKQDSKKFLKIMFSYNNKELIINETVPNRFSPKSPDKAHLNLHINSLELGDSAVYFCASSQFLGGYTGELFFGEGSRLTVL.

This clonotype was detected only a few times. V and J are TRBV29-1 and TRBJ2-2; 15 bases are shared with TRBD2. The germline V gene encodes CDR1 SQVTM and CDR2 ANQGSEA. V lost 5 bases and J lost 0; bases outside the gene matches: 4. The CDR3 loop spans 17 amino acids. CDR3 in amino acids: CSVKGLAGGPNTGELFF. The CDR3 nucleotides read TGCAGCGTTAAGGGACTAGCGGGGGGTCCGAACACCGGGGAGCTGTTTTTT.

V gene TRBV6-2 or TRBV6-3 combines with J gene TRBJ2-3; no clear D gene. Between the trimmed V and J ends, which lost 0 bases and 6 bases, there was a span of 7 bases. The germline CDR1 and CDR2 sequences are MNHEY and SVGEGT. The CDR3 is made up of 13 amino acids. The CDR3 protein is CASSYSGVDTQYF. DNA for the CDR3: TGTGCCAGCAGTTACTCGGGCGTTGATACGCAGTATTTT.

V usage is TRBV10-3 and J usage is TRBJ1-2; D is unresolved. The germline V gene has CDR1 ENHRY and CDR2 SYGVKD. Trimming took 10 bases from V and 6 from J, leaving 18 bases between them. The CDR3 loop spans 13 amino acids. CDR3 bases: TGTGCCACTTCAACTACTTTGATCCATGGCTACACCTTC. It translates to CATSTTLIHGYTF.

The chain uses TRBV7-9 and TRBJ2-1; 11 nucleotides agree with TRBD1. The CDR3 spans 14 residues. Germline V gives CDR1 SEHNR, CDR2 FQNEAQ (reference sequence). The J segment lost 6 bases and the V segment lost 5 bases, leaving 3 bases of the junction unmatched. CDR3 coding DNA: TGTGCCAGCAGCCGTGGGACAGGGGGCAATGAGCAGTTCTTC. Its translation: CASSRGTGGNEQFF.